A selection of T cell receptor beta chains follows, all from one sample in a study of cytomegalovirus exposure and HLA in healthy donors. Repertoires were generated with immunoSEQ multiplex PCR, while TCRdb's copy carries only in-frame clones and drops some. The sample records roughly 190,000 clones, around 80% being singletons. The sequenced sample was PBMCs. These TCRs come from a young woman in good health and CMV-seropositive. CDR3s include the opening cysteine and the closing phenylalanine or tryptophan. D genes are given only for firm matches. Rows give clone size only sometimes, using once, few, many, or a class for an expanded clone.

v_call: TRBV30
d_call: TRBD2
clone_size: .
j_call: TRBJ2-2
cdr3_nt: TGTGCCCGGCTAGCGGGGGGGGGCGGGGAGCTGTTTTTT
cdr3_aa: CARLAGGGGELFF

v_call: TRBV19
d_call: TRBD1
clone_size: .
j_call: TRBJ2-5
cdr3_nt: TGTGCCAGTAGTATAATAACGGGACAGTACCAAGAGACCCAGTACTTC
cdr3_aa: CASSIITGQYQETQYF

v_call: TRBV28
d_call: .
clone_size: .
j_call: TRBJ1-5
cdr3_nt: TGTGCCAGCAGTTTCCTAGGGGGAAGCAATCAGCCCCAGCATTTT
cdr3_aa: CASSFLGGSNQPQHF

v_call: TRBV9
d_call: .
clone_size: once
j_call: TRBJ1-3
cdr3_nt: TGTGCCAGCAGCGTAGCTGGGAGTCCTGGAAACACCATATATTTT
cdr3_aa: CASSVAGSPGNTIYF

v_call: TRBV6-1
d_call: .
clone_size: .
j_call: TRBJ1-1
cdr3_nt: TGTGCCAGCAGGGCTACGGGTACCCCTGAAGCTTTCTTT
cdr3_aa: CASRATGTPEAFF

v_call: TRBV5-1
d_call: TRBD2
clone_size: once
j_call: TRBJ2-1
cdr3_nt: TGCGCCAGCAGCTTGGTAGTAACGGGGGGTCACAATGAGCAGTTCTTC
cdr3_aa: CASSLVVTGGHNEQFF

v_call: TRBV7-2
d_call: TRBD1
clone_size: .
j_call: TRBJ1-2
cdr3_nt: TGTGCCAGCAGCTTAACAGGGGCTGCTGGCTACACCTTC
cdr3_aa: CASSLTGAAGYTF

v_call: TRBV4-3
d_call: TRBD1
clone_size: .
j_call: TRBJ2-3
cdr3_nt: TGCGCCAGCAGCCAAGGACAGGGGGAAGCAGATACGCAGTATTTT
cdr3_aa: CASSQGQGEADTQYF

v_call: TRBV5-1
d_call: .
clone_size: .
j_call: TRBJ1-3
cdr3_nt: TGCGCCAGCAGCTTGGAGGGGACACCCGCCGGTGGAAACACCATATATTTT
cdr3_aa: CASSLEGTPAGGNTIYF

v_call: TRBV4-3
d_call: TRBD2
clone_size: .
j_call: TRBJ2-3
cdr3_nt: TGCGCCAGCAGCCAAGATCAGACTAGCGGGAGATGGGATACGCAGTATTTT
cdr3_aa: CASSQDQTSGRWDTQYF